The rows below give T cell receptor beta chains drawn from one sample of a study of lymphopenia after photon versus proton radiotherapy. Measured with immunoSEQ multiplex PCR; TCRdb has only the in-frame clones, and not every one. The profile shows 65,000 to 70,000 clones, roughly 91% of them singletons. This material consisted of peripheral blood, taken from a patient treated with photon-based radiotherapy. All receptors derive from a woman in her seventies with pancreatic cancer. CDR3s include the opening cysteine and the closing phenylalanine or tryptophan. A D gene is named only where the DNA matches it firmly. Clone size is given for some rows only: seen once, a few or many times, or a class if the clone is expanded.

D gene: .
V gene: TRBV5-1
clone size: .
J gene: TRBJ1-1
CDR3 DNA: TGCGCCAGCAGCTTGGTAGGGCCTAACACTGAAGCTTTCTTT
CDR3 protein: CASSLVGPNTEAFF

D gene: TRBD2
V gene: TRBV7-6
clone size: .
J gene: TRBJ2-5
CDR3 DNA: TGTGCCAGCAGCTTCCTGACTAGCGGGGCGGGGGAGACCCAGTACTTC
CDR3 protein: CASSFLTSGAGETQYF

D gene: TRBD1
V gene: TRBV4-2
clone size: .
J gene: TRBJ1-2
CDR3 DNA: TGTGCCAGCAGCCATGAGGACAGGGACTATGGCTACACCTTC
CDR3 protein: CASSHEDRDYGYTF

D gene: .
V gene: TRBV2
clone size: .
J gene: TRBJ1-1
CDR3 DNA: TGTGCCAGCAGTGAACTGAGGACAGACACTGAAGCTTTCTTT
CDR3 protein: CASSELRTDTEAFF

D gene: .
V gene: TRBV7-2
clone size: .
J gene: TRBJ2-1
CDR3 DNA: TGTGCCAGCAGCTTAGGAGGCAGCCCCTACAATGAGCAGTTCTTC
CDR3 protein: CASSLGGSPYNEQFF

D gene: .
V gene: TRBV29-1
clone size: few
J gene: TRBJ2-7
CDR3 DNA: TGCAGCGTCGAGTACCACTACGAGCAGTACTTC
CDR3 protein: CSVEYHYEQYF

D gene: .
V gene: TRBV5-1
clone size: .
J gene: TRBJ2-3
CDR3 DNA: TGCGCCAGCAGCTTGGTATCCGGGAGCGCAGATACGCAGTATTTT
CDR3 protein: CASSLVSGSADTQYF

D gene: .
V gene: TRBV6-7
clone size: .
J gene: TRBJ2-1
CDR3 DNA: TGTGCCAGCAGTTACTCTGGGTGTTGCGGGACTCGGGGCAATGAGCAGTTCTTC
CDR3 protein: CASSYSGCCGTRGNEQFF

D gene: .
V gene: TRBV2
clone size: .
J gene: TRBJ2-5
CDR3 DNA: TGTGCCAGCAGTGTTAGCCCGAACCTCCAAGAGACCCAGTACTTC
CDR3 protein: CASSVSPNLQETQYF

D gene: TRBD2
V gene: TRBV7-2
clone size: .
J gene: TRBJ2-3
CDR3 DNA: TGTGCCAGCAGCTCCCTAGCGGGAGAGGCGACAGATACGCAGTATTTT
CDR3 protein: CASSSLAGEATDTQYF

D gene: .
V gene: TRBV4-3
clone size: .
J gene: TRBJ2-5
CDR3 DNA: TGCGCCAGCAGCCCCCAGGGCCTAAACGGCGAGACCCAGTACTTC
CDR3 protein: CASSPQGLNGETQYF

D gene: TRBD1
V gene: TRBV5-4
clone size: .
J gene: TRBJ2-5
CDR3 DNA: TGTGCCAGCAGCTTTCCGGGACAGGGGGCTTCGGAGACCCAGTACTTC
CDR3 protein: CASSFPGQGASETQYF

D gene: .
V gene: TRBV21-1
clone size: .
J gene: TRBJ2-7
CDR3 DNA: TGTGCCAGCAGCAAAGCGAAACAGGGGGGCGAGCAGTACTTC
CDR3 protein: CASSKAKQGGEQYF

D gene: TRBD1
V gene: TRBV4-3
clone size: .
J gene: TRBJ1-2
CDR3 DNA: TGCGCCAGCAGCCAAGGGGGACAGGGGGGCGATGGCTACACCTTC
CDR3 protein: CASSQGGQGGDGYTF

D gene: TRBD1
V gene: TRBV6-5
clone size: .
J gene: TRBJ1-1
CDR3 DNA: TGTGCCAGCAGAATTGACAGGGATGTGAACACTGAAGCTTTCTTT
CDR3 protein: CASRIDRDVNTEAFF

D gene: TRBD2
V gene: TRBV9
clone size: .
J gene: TRBJ2-1
CDR3 DNA: TGTGCCAGCAGCGTGAGCGGGAGTTACAATGAGCAGTTCTTC
CDR3 protein: CASSVSGSYNEQFF

D gene: .
V gene: TRBV28
clone size: .
J gene: TRBJ2-2
CDR3 DNA: TGTGCCAGCAGTATCCCCCCTTCCCGGGAGCTGTTTTTT
CDR3 protein: CASSIPPSRELFF

D gene: .
V gene: TRBV29-1
clone size: .
J gene: TRBJ2-3
CDR3 DNA: TGCAGCTCGAGTCCGGGAGCGGGCACAGATACGCAGTATTTT
CDR3 protein: CSSSPGAGTDTQYF

D gene: .
V gene: TRBV11-1
clone size: .
J gene: TRBJ2-6
CDR3 DNA: TGTGCCAGCAGCTTTAGATTCGGACACTCCTCCCACGTCCTGACTTTC
CDR3 protein: CASSFRFGHSSHVLTF

D gene: .
V gene: TRBV19
clone size: .
J gene: TRBJ2-1
CDR3 DNA: TGTGCCAGTAGTTTGCAAGGGACTTTATCCTACAATGAGCAGTTCTTC
CDR3 protein: CASSLQGTLSYNEQFF

D gene: .
V gene: TRBV5-1
clone size: .
J gene: TRBJ1-4
CDR3 DNA: TGCGCCAGCAGCCCCGGGACAAATGAAAAACTGTTTTTT
CDR3 protein: CASSPGTNEKLFF

D gene: TRBD2
V gene: TRBV18
clone size: .
J gene: TRBJ2-1
CDR3 DNA: TGTGCCAGCTCAAGCCTAGCGGGAGAGGAGCAGTTCTTC
CDR3 protein: CASSSLAGEEQFF

D gene: TRBD2
V gene: TRBV18
clone size: .
J gene: TRBJ2-7
CDR3 DNA: TGTGCCAGCTCACCACTTGGGACTAGTTCGGCCGAGCAGTACTTC
CDR3 protein: CASSPLGTSSAEQYF

D gene: .
V gene: TRBV6-5
clone size: .
J gene: TRBJ2-7
CDR3 DNA: TGTGCCAGCAGACCAAGGGTTCCCTACGAGCAGTACTTC
CDR3 protein: CASRPRVPYEQYF

D gene: TRBD2
V gene: TRBV10-1
clone size: .
J gene: TRBJ2-3
CDR3 DNA: TGCGCCAGCAGGGGGACTAGCGGGAGGCCCCGAATAAGCACAGATACGCAGTATTTT
CDR3 protein: CASRGTSGRPRISTDTQYF

D gene: .
V gene: TRBV30
clone size: .
J gene: TRBJ2-7
CDR3 DNA: TGTGCCTACCAAGTGTACTACGAGCAGTACTTC
CDR3 protein: CAYQVYYEQYF

D gene: .
V gene: TRBV9
clone size: .
J gene: TRBJ2-7
CDR3 DNA: TGTGCCAGCAGCGTAGCTGCTGAGGGCTACGAGCAGTACTTC
CDR3 protein: CASSVAAEGYEQYF

D gene: .
V gene: TRBV28
clone size: .
J gene: TRBJ1-1
CDR3 DNA: TGTGCCAGCAGTTTCTACCGAAGAAGGGGACAGAACACTGAAGCTTTCTTT
CDR3 protein: CASSFYRRRGQNTEAFF

D gene: TRBD1
V gene: TRBV29-1
clone size: .
J gene: TRBJ1-2
CDR3 DNA: TGCAGCGCGACAGGGGCGGAGGATGGCTACACCTTC
CDR3 protein: CSATGAEDGYTF

D gene: TRBD1
V gene: TRBV5-8
clone size: .
J gene: TRBJ2-5
CDR3 DNA: TGTGCCAGCAGCTCTCGGGACAGGGGAGAGACCCAGTACTTC
CDR3 protein: CASSSRDRGETQYF

D gene: TRBD2
V gene: TRBV30
clone size: .
J gene: TRBJ2-1
CDR3 DNA: TGTGCCTGGAGTGGGGGGACTAGCGAAAATGAGCAGTTCTTC
CDR3 protein: CAWSGGTSENEQFF

D gene: TRBD1
V gene: TRBV19
clone size: .
J gene: TRBJ2-3
CDR3 DNA: TGTGCCAGTAAAGATGGGACAGGGGGCCTAGATACGCAGTATTTT
CDR3 protein: CASKDGTGGLDTQYF

D gene: .
V gene: TRBV4-1
clone size: .
J gene: TRBJ1-1
CDR3 DNA: TGCGCCAGCAGCCACCCTTTGCGTAAGGGTAGCGGCACTGAAGCTTTCTTT
CDR3 protein: CASSHPLRKGSGTEAFF

D gene: .
V gene: TRBV14
clone size: .
J gene: TRBJ2-7
CDR3 DNA: TGTGCCAGCAGCCGGGGGCTTAGCGAGGTACTGTACTTC
CDR3 protein: CASSRGLSEVLYF

D gene: .
V gene: TRBV7-9
clone size: once
J gene: TRBJ2-2
CDR3 DNA: TGTGCCAGCAGTCTGGAGGGCCTCACCGGGGAGCTGTTTTTT
CDR3 protein: CASSLEGLTGELFF

D gene: TRBD2
V gene: TRBV7-2
clone size: once
J gene: TRBJ2-7
CDR3 DNA: TGTGCCAGCAGCTTAAGTAGCGGGAGCTCCTACGAGCAGTACTTC
CDR3 protein: CASSLSSGSSYEQYF

D gene: .
V gene: TRBV28
clone size: .
J gene: TRBJ2-7
CDR3 DNA: TGTGCCAGCCATCCCTCGCGCTCGGGTGAGCAGTACTTC
CDR3 protein: CASHPSRSGEQYF

D gene: TRBD1
V gene: TRBV13
clone size: .
J gene: TRBJ1-4
CDR3 DNA: TGTGCCAGCAGCAGCGGACAGGGCAGCGAAAAACTGTTTTTT
CDR3 protein: CASSSGQGSEKLFF

D gene: .
V gene: TRBV27
clone size: .
J gene: TRBJ2-1
CDR3 DNA: TGTGCCAGCAGCCGCCTAGGAGCGGACTCCTACAATGAGCAGTTCTTC
CDR3 protein: CASSRLGADSYNEQFF

D gene: .
V gene: TRBV5-4
clone size: .
J gene: TRBJ2-5
CDR3 DNA: TGTGCCAGCAGCTTGGAACAGGGATCCTGGGAGACCCAGTACTTC
CDR3 protein: CASSLEQGSWETQYF

D gene: .
V gene: TRBV28
clone size: .
J gene: TRBJ1-5
CDR3 DNA: TGTGCCAGCAGTTTTCAGAAAGGAAGGAGGGATCAGCCCCAGCATTTT
CDR3 protein: CASSFQKGRRDQPQHF

D gene: .
V gene: TRBV7-8
clone size: .
J gene: TRBJ1-4
CDR3 DNA: TGTGCCAGCAGCTTACGCCGCGAGAGAGAAAAACTGTTTTTT
CDR3 protein: CASSLRREREKLFF

D gene: .
V gene: TRBV7-9
clone size: .
J gene: TRBJ2-3
CDR3 DNA: TGTGCCAGCAGCCCGCGAATGGCAGATACGCAGTATTTT
CDR3 protein: CASSPRMADTQYF

D gene: TRBD2
V gene: TRBV29-1
clone size: .
J gene: TRBJ2-3
CDR3 DNA: TGCAGCGTCTCACACAGACTAGCGGGCACAGATACGCAGTATTTT
CDR3 protein: CSVSHRLAGTDTQYF

D gene: .
V gene: TRBV28
clone size: once
J gene: TRBJ1-3
CDR3 DNA: TGTGCCAGCAGTAAAGGACGGCCCTCTGGAAACACCATATATTTT
CDR3 protein: CASSKGRPSGNTIYF

D gene: TRBD1
V gene: TRBV5-1
clone size: once
J gene: TRBJ1-1
CDR3 DNA: TGCGCCAGCAGCGGGGGACAGGCCACTGAAGCTTTCTTT
CDR3 protein: CASSGGQATEAFF

D gene: .
V gene: TRBV7-8
clone size: few
J gene: TRBJ2-7
CDR3 DNA: TGTGCCAGCAGCTTAGGTCGGGCTGGGGCCGAGCAGTACTTC
CDR3 protein: CASSLGRAGAEQYF

D gene: .
V gene: TRBV9
clone size: .
J gene: TRBJ2-1
CDR3 DNA: TGTGCCAGCAGCCCAGAGGCAGGGCGGTCCTACAATGAGCAGTTCTTC
CDR3 protein: CASSPEAGRSYNEQFF

D gene: TRBD2
V gene: TRBV5-1
clone size: .
J gene: TRBJ2-7
CDR3 DNA: TGCGCCAGCAGCTTGGCAGCGGGAGAATGGAACGAGCAGTACTTC
CDR3 protein: CASSLAAGEWNEQYF

D gene: TRBD2
V gene: TRBV29-1
clone size: .
J gene: TRBJ2-5
CDR3 DNA: TGCAGCGTTAGACTAGCCGGGGAGACCCAGTACTTC
CDR3 protein: CSVRLAGETQYF

D gene: .
V gene: TRBV5-1
clone size: .
J gene: TRBJ2-7
CDR3 DNA: TGCCCTAAGGAGGCCTACGAGCAGTACTTC
CDR3 protein: CPKEAYEQYF

D gene: TRBD1
V gene: TRBV5-4
clone size: .
J gene: TRBJ2-1
CDR3 DNA: TGTGCCAGCAGCTTGGTATCCGGACACAGGGGTTCCTACAATGAGCAGTTCTTC
CDR3 protein: CASSLVSGHRGSYNEQFF

D gene: TRBD1
V gene: TRBV15
clone size: .
J gene: TRBJ1-5
CDR3 DNA: TGTGCCACCAGCAGGGACAGGGTGGCCCAGCCCCAGCATTTT
CDR3 protein: CATSRDRVAQPQHF

D gene: TRBD2
V gene: TRBV7-6
clone size: .
J gene: TRBJ2-1
CDR3 DNA: TGTGCCAGCAGCCCAGACCTCAGCGGGAGGTCCTACAATGAGCAGTTCTTC
CDR3 protein: CASSPDLSGRSYNEQFF

D gene: .
V gene: TRBV9
clone size: .
J gene: TRBJ2-2
CDR3 DNA: TGTGCCAGCAGCCCCTTTGCGCGGACGAACACCGGGGAGCTGTTTTTT
CDR3 protein: CASSPFARTNTGELFF